One TCR beta chain is described in this entry. Recovery meant two consecutive negative NP/OP PCR tests, professional clearance, or resolved symptoms. Germline CDR1 and CDR2: MDHEN and SYDVKM. With 6 bases removed from V and 5 bases from J, the gap between germline ends came to 4 bases. The CDR3 runs 11 residues. The entry originates in a study of blood T cell repertoires in COVID-19. Original processing notes: Nucleated cell counts were estimated from reference gene primer amplification. The method was immunoSEQ multiplex PCR; TCRdb's version includes in-frame clones alone and lacks a portion of them. V and J calls and clone size are given by that table; D and trimming were obtained from the DNA. This sample has about 140,000 clones, with 85% to 90% found just once.

The source is a man aged 60-69 years who had recovered from COVID-19. The J gene is TRBJ2-2, the V gene TRBV28, with D unresolved. Sample: PBMCs or T cells enriched from blood (not recorded which). The CDR3 DNA is TGTGCCAGCAGATCGACCGGGGAGCTGTTTTTT. Amino acid sequence: CASRSTGELFF.